A single sample gave rise to the 29 T cell receptor beta chains below, sequenced in a study of technical replicates of blood from a handful of donors. The assay was immunoSEQ multiplex PCR, and TCRdb's table has in-frame clones only and misses some. The top ten hold approximately 0.35% of the sample, which has approximately 94,000 clones, about 96% seen once. Sequenced material: T cells isolated from PBMCs. Receptors were obtained from a human donor in good health.

This clone occurred once. This chain joins TRBV29-1 and TRBJ1-2; 9 nucleotides agree with TRBD1. The CDR3 is 14 amino acids. CDR1 and CDR2 (germline): SQVTM, ANQGSEA. J was trimmed by 8 bases and V by 7 bases; bases with no gene match: 14. The CDR3 region has the DNA TGCAGCGCCTTATTTTCCGGGACAGGGTACGGCTACACCTTC. This translates into CSALFSGTGYGYTF.

The chain combines TRBV5-1 with TRBJ2-5; D is ambiguous. The CDR3 runs 13 residues. CDR1 and CDR2 from the germline V gene are SGHRS and YFSETQ. The V end was cut by 6 bases, the J end by 5 bases, with 14 bases between. CDR3 DNA sequence: TGCGCCAGCACCCCGGTTACGTCGGAGACCCAGTACTTC. This codes for CASTPVTSETQYF.

This chain links TRBV7-3 with TRBJ2-1; possible D gene TRBD2, 5 bases. Germline CDR1 SGHTA, CDR2 FQGTGA. The CDR3 runs to 15 residues. V lost 3 bases, J lost 3 bases, and 12 bases lay in between. CDR3: CASSFDPEGYNEQFF. The CDR3 region has the DNA TGTGCCAGCAGCTTCGATCCTGAGGGCTACAATGAGCAGTTCTTC.

V gene TRBV19 combines with J gene TRBJ1-1; TRBD1 aligns across 8 bases. The V gene end was trimmed by 1 base and the J gene end by 3 bases; junction bases not matched to a gene: 7. This CDR3 is built from 16 residues. CDR1 and CDR2 (germline): LNHDA, SQIVND (reference sequence). CDR3 DNA: TGTGCCAGTAGTATAGCCCGAACAGGGGGTGACACTGAAGCTTTCTTT. It yields the protein CASSIARTGGDTEAFF.

J is TRBJ2-7 and V is TRBV28, with D unclear. Trimming took 2 bases from V and 1 from J, leaving 12 bases between them. The CDR3 is 15 residues long. Per the germline V gene, CDR1 is MDHEN and CDR2 is SYDVKM. CDR3 DNA: TGTGCCAGCAGTTTAGCAGGTACCTCTTCCTACGAGCAGTACTTC. Amino acids: CASSLAGTSSYEQYF.

The chain carries TRBV5-4 and TRBJ2-3; D might be TRBD1 (5 bases). V was clipped by 4 bases and J by 1 base, with 7 bases between them. Germline assignment: CDR1 SGHNT and CDR2 YYREEE (reference sequence). The CDR3 totals 13 residues. DNA of the CDR3: TGTGCCAGCAGCACACAGGGCACAGATACGCAGTATTTT. The encoded protein is CASSTQGTDTQYF.

This chain uses TRBV9 with TRBJ2-2; possibly TRBD2 for D (6 bases). With 0 bases removed from V and 5 bases from J, the gap between germline ends came to 11 bases. This CDR3 is built from 15 residues. CDR1 SGDLS and CDR2 YYNGEE come from the germline V gene. The CDR3 DNA reads as TGTGCCAGCAGCGTAGGCCTGGGGGGTACCGGGGAGCTGTTTTTT. Protein product: CASSVGLGGTGELFF.

V gene TRBV7-8 combines with J gene TRBJ2-3; TRBD2 is a possible D gene (6 bases). The V and J ends lost 0 bases and 4 bases respectively, with 17 bases between them. CDR1 and CDR2 (germline): SGHVS, FQNEAQ. The CDR3 covers 17 residues. CDR3 amino acids: CASSLALAGSRSDTQYF. In nucleotides, the CDR3 is TGTGCCAGCAGCTTAGCGCTGGCGGGATCAAGGTCAGATACGCAGTATTTT.

This sequence joins TRBV30 and TRBJ2-3, with TRBD2 matching 15 bases. The germline CDR1 and CDR2 sequences are GTSNPN and SVGIG (reference sequence). The length of the CDR3 is 16 residues. J was trimmed by 5 bases and V by 2 bases; bases with no gene match: 5. In DNA form, the CDR3 reads TGTGCCTGGAGTATGGGACTAGCGGGAGGTGGAGATACGCAGTATTTT. Protein sequence: CAWSMGLAGGGDTQYF.

The V and J genes are TRBV14 and TRBJ1-2; TRBD1 agrees at 8 bases. This CDR3 has 13 residues. J gave up 6 bases and V 6 bases, and 6 bases lay outside the gene matches. Germline V CDR1 and CDR2: SGHDN, FVKESK. The CDR3 loop reads CASSLQGAHGYTF. For the CDR3, the DNA is TGTGCCAGCAGTCTTCAGGGGGCGCATGGCTACACCTTC.

The chain employs TRBV2 and TRBJ1-1; D possibly corresponds to TRBD1 (5 bases). Per germline, CDR1 SNHLY and CDR2 FYNNEI. Trimming took off 5 bases at V and 12 bases at J, with 22 bases between the two ends. The CDR3 sequence is 14 residues long. CDR3 in amino acids: CASSSGLFPAPTFF. CDR3 coding DNA: TGTGCCAGCAGTTCGGGACTCTTCCCAGCCCCGACTTTCTTT.

The rearrangement links TRBV7-9 to TRBJ1-2; TRBD1 is a possible D gene (5 bases). This CDR3 contains 12 residues. The V end lost 5 bases, the J end lost 8 bases, and 12 bases lay between the germline ends. Germline V gene lookup returns CDR1 SEHNR and CDR2 FQNEAQ (reference sequence). CDR3 bases: TGTGCCAGCAGCACATGGGGGGAAGGCTACACCTTC. This codes for CASSTWGEGYTF.

Only one count was recorded for this clone. V usage is TRBV6-1 and J usage is TRBJ2-1; TRBD2 is a possible D gene (6 bases). CDR1 MNHNS and CDR2 SASEGT come from the germline V gene. Deletions cut 6 bases from V and 1 base from J, with 13 bases between. The CDR3 has 15 residues. For the CDR3, the DNA is TGTGCCAGCAGCAGAAGCGGGCAATCCTACAATGAGCAGTTCTTC. Translation gives CASSRSGQSYNEQFF.

The chain uses TRBV28 and TRBJ2-7; TRBD1 agrees at 9 bases. V was pared by 3 bases and J by 7 bases, with 4 bases of the junction left unmatched. Germline V CDR1 and CDR2: MDHEN, SYDVKM. The CDR3 sequence is 13 residues long. The CDR3 loop is CASSLGQGIEQYF. CDR3 sequence (DNA): TGTGCCAGCAGTTTGGGACAGGGAATAGAGCAGTACTTC.

CDR3 protein: CASSQSPPDREGSNEQFF. The CDR3, as DNA: TGCGCCAGCAGCCAAAGCCCGCCTGACAGGGAAGGAAGCAATGAGCAGTTCTTC. The chain uses TRBV4-3 and TRBJ2-1; 7 bases align to TRBD1. This CDR3 has 18 residues. V shed 2 bases and J 6 bases; nucleotides not matched to a gene: 16. Germline V gives CDR1 LGHNA, CDR2 YSLEER.

Here the CDR3 reads CASSALAGGGTDTQYF. The DNA for the CDR3 is TGTGCCAGCAGCGCCCTAGCGGGAGGGGGCACAGATACGCAGTATTTT. J is TRBJ2-3 and V is TRBV9; 12 bases align to TRBD2. The germline CDR1 and CDR2 sequences are SGDLS and YYNGEE. The CDR3 consists of 16 residues. Trimming took 3 bases from V and 1 from J; bases not matched to a gene: 3.

CDR3 loop: CASRPDRYGYTF. CDR3 in DNA: TGTGCCAGCAGACCGGACAGATATGGCTACACCTTC. The chain combines TRBV2 with TRBJ1-2; D possibly corresponds to TRBD1 (6 bases). CDR1 is SNHLY, CDR2 FYNNEI, per germline. The length of the CDR3 is 12 residues. Trimming removed 6 bases from V and 5 bases from J, with 10 bases in between. The variable domain in full, completed from reference TRBV2 and TRBJ1-2, reads EPEVTQTPSHQVTQMGQEVILRCVPISNHLYFYWYRQILGQKVEFLVSFYNNEISEKSEIFDDQFSVERPDGSNFTLKIRSTKLEDSAMYFCASRPDRYGYTFGSGTRLTVV.

The chain carries TRBV28 and TRBJ1-1, with TRBD1 as a possible D gene (5 bases). This CDR3 has 13 amino acids. Germline V gene data show CDR1 as MDHEN and CDR2 as SYDVKM. Trimming took 6 bases from V and 5 from J, leaving 13 bases between them. CDR3 nucleotides: TGTGCCAGCAGGGGGACTCCCGCGACTGAAGCTTTCTTT. This codes for CASRGTPATEAFF.

This CDR3 is CASSALILSNQPQHF. The CDR3 DNA reads as TGTGCCAGCAGCGCGTTAATCCTAAGCAATCAGCCCCAGCATTTT. This rearrangement joins TRBV7-2 to TRBJ1-5; no clear D. The germline V gene encodes CDR1 SGHTA and CDR2 FQGNSA. The CDR3 extends over 15 amino acids. Trimming removed 5 bases from V and 1 base from J, with 12 bases in between.

This chain connects TRBV28 to TRBJ2-5; 11 positions match TRBD2. The CDR3 contains 16 residues. CDR1 and CDR2 from the germline V gene are MDHEN and SYDVKM. V was clipped by 1 base and J by 5 bases; unmatched bases: 6. CDR3 loop: CASSLFVTSGSETQYF. For the CDR3, the DNA is TGTGCCAGCAGTTTATTCGTCACTAGCGGGAGTGAGACCCAGTACTTC.

This rearrangement joins TRBV27 to TRBJ2-7, with TRBD2 matching over 12 bases. The J segment lost 5 bases and the V segment lost 10 bases, leaving 3 bases of the junction unmatched. There are 12 residues in the CDR3. Per germline, CDR1 MNHEY and CDR2 SMNVEV (reference sequence). CDR3 nucleotide sequence: TGTGCCACCCGACTAGCGGGAGACGAGCAGTACTTC. Translation: CATRLAGDEQYF.

V and J are TRBV30 and TRBJ2-1; no definite D call. V was trimmed by 2 bases and J by 4 bases, leaving 6 bases between them. CDR3 length equals 12 residues. Germline V gene lookup returns CDR1 GTSNPN and CDR2 SVGIG (reference sequence). CDR3 in DNA: TGTGCCTGGAGTCCGGTTTACAATGAGCAGTTCTTC. Translated: CAWSPVYNEQFF.

This chain connects TRBV28 to TRBJ2-7, with TRBD1 matching 11 bases. V shed 3 bases, J shed 5 bases, and the junction held 3 bases outside the gene matches. The CDR3 runs to 14 residues. The germline V gene has CDR1 MDHEN and CDR2 SYDVKM. The CDR3 here is CASSFRDRGNEQYF. CDR3 DNA sequence: TGTGCCAGCAGTTTCCGGGACAGGGGGAACGAGCAGTACTTC. Based on the CDR3 plus reference TRBV28 and TRBJ2-7, the full variable domain is DVKVTQSSRYLVKRTGEKVFLECVQDMDHENMFWYRQDPGLGLRLIYFSYDVKMKEKGDIPEGYSVSREKKERFSLILESASTNQTSMYLCASSFRDRGNEQYFGPGTRLTVT.

The V gene is TRBV9, the J gene TRBJ1-5; a weak D match, TRBD1 (6 bases). CDR1 and CDR2 (germline): SGDLS, YYNGEE. The CDR3 runs to 13 residues. Trimming took off 2 bases at V and 7 bases at J, with 10 bases between the two ends. DNA of the CDR3: TGTGCCAGCAGCGTCGCAGGGGCCCAGCCCCAGCATTTT. It yields the protein CASSVAGAQPQHF. Supplemented by reference TRBV9 and TRBJ1-5, the full variable domain reads DSGVTQTPKHLITATGQRVTLRCSPRSGDLSVYWYQQSLDQGLQFLIQYYNGEERAKGNILERFSAQQFPDLHSELNLSSLELGDSALYFCASSVAGAQPQHFGDGTRLSIL.

Comments on this clone: This sample includes further DNA sequences coding for the same CDR3. This rearrangement joins TRBV19 to TRBJ2-3; 10 bases match TRBD2. Germline loops: CDR1 LNHDA, CDR2 SQIVND (reference sequence). V gave up 2 bases and J gave up 1 base; unmatched junction bases: 0. The CDR3 loop spans 15 amino acids. Here the CDR3 DNA reads TGTGCCAGTAGTATACTAGCGGGAGGCACAGATACGCAGTATTTT. Translating gives CASSILAGGTDTQYF.

The chain has TRBV7-2 and TRBJ2-7, with 7 bases fitting TRBD1. The junction had 8 bases not matched to a gene; V was cut back by 5 bases and J by 1 base. The V gene's germline CDR1 is SGHTA and CDR2 FQGNSA. The CDR3 loop spans 15 amino acids. In nucleotides, the CDR3 is TGTGCCAGCAGCCCTGGACAGGTGGCGTCCTACGAGCAGTACTTC. Translating gives CASSPGQVASYEQYF.

V usage is TRBV4-3 and J usage is TRBJ2-7; 8 bases match TRBD2. CDR3 length equals 13 residues. With V trimmed by 3 bases and J by 4 bases, 2 bases remained unmatched. In germline, CDR1 is LGHNA, CDR2 YSLEER. The CDR3 protein is CASSQGLVYEQYF. The CDR3 DNA reads TGCGCCAGCAGCCAGGGACTAGTATACGAGCAGTACTTC.

This chain uses TRBV27 with TRBJ2-2; D might be TRBD2 (5 bases). The CDR3 has 17 residues. Germline values: CDR1 MNHEY, CDR2 SMNVEV (reference sequence). Trimming cost V 0 bases and J 6 bases, with 17 bases left between them. The CDR3 sequence is CASSLSGVLAGAGELFF. CDR3 bases: TGTGCCAGCAGTTTATCGGGTGTGCTAGCTGGGGCCGGGGAGCTGTTTTTT.

The V and J genes are TRBV5-4 and TRBJ1-1; D remains unclear. V lost 5 bases, J lost 0 bases, and 14 bases lay in between. This CDR3 region has 15 residues. The germline CDR1 and CDR2 sequences are SGHNT and YYREEE (reference sequence). This CDR3 reads CASREYEVMNTEAFF. The CDR3 DNA follows: TGTGCCAGCAGGGAGTACGAAGTGATGAACACTGAAGCTTTCTTT.